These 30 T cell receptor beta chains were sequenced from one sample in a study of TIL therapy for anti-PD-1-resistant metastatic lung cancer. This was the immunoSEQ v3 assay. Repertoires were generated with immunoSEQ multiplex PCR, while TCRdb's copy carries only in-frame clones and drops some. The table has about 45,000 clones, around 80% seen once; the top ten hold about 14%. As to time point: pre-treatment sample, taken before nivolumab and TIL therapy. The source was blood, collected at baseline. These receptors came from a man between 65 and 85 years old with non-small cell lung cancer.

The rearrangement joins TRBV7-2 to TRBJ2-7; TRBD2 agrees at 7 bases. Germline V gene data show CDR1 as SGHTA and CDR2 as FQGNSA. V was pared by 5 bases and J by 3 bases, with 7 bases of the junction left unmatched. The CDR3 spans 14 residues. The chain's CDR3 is CASSPGLNRYEQYF. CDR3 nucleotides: TGTGCCAGCAGCCCGGGACTAAATCGCTACGAGCAGTACTTC.

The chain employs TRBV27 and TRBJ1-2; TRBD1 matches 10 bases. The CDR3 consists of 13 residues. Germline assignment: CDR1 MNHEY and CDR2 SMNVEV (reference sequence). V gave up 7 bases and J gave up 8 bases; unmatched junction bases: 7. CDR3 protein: CASILTGGIGYTF. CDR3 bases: TGTGCCAGCATACTGACAGGGGGCATAGGCTACACCTTC.

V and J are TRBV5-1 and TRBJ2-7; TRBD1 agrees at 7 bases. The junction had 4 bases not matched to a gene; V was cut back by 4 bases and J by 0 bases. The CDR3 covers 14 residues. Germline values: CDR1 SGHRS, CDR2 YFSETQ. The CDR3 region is CASSTGQSSYEQYF. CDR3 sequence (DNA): TGCGCCAGCAGCACGGGACAGAGCTCCTACGAGCAGTACTTC.

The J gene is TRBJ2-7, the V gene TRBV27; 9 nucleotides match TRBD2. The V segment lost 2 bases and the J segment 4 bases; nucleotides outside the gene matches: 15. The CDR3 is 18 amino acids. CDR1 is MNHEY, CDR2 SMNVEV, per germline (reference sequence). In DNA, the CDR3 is TGTGCCAGCAGTTTAAAACCGGGATCCGGGACTAGCACATACGAGCAGTACTTC. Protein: CASSLKPGSGTSTYEQYF.

The CDR3 is CASSQIQEHYEQYF. Here the CDR3 DNA reads TGTGCCAGCTCACAAATACAGGAACACTACGAGCAGTACTTC. The rearrangement uses TRBV18 and TRBJ2-7; possibly TRBD1 for D (5 bases). Germline V gene sequence: CDR1 KGHSH, CDR2 LQKENI. The CDR3 is 14 amino acids. V was cut by 4 bases and J by 3 bases, with 13 bases left in between.

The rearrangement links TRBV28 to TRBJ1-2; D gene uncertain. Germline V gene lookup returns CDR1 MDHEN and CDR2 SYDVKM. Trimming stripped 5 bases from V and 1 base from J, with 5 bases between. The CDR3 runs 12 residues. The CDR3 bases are TGTGCCAGCAGTACGGGTAACTATGGCTACACCTTC. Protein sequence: CASSTGNYGYTF.

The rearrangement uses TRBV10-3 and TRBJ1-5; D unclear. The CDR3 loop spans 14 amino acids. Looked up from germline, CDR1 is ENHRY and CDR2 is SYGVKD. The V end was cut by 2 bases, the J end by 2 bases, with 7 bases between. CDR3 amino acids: CAISEQVGNQPQHF. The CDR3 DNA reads TGTGCCATCAGTGAGCAGGTCGGCAATCAGCCCCAGCATTTT.

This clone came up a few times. The CDR3 DNA sequence: TGTGCCAGCAGCATGACCCGTGATACGCAGTATTTT. Protein: CASSMTRDTQYF. The genes are TRBV7-3 and TRBJ2-3; unclear D gene. Germline V lookup: CDR1 SGHTA, CDR2 FQGTGA. Trimming took off 5 bases at V and 6 bases at J, with 9 bases between the two ends. The CDR3 spans 12 residues.

The CDR3 spells CASSPGEDGYTF. The CDR3 DNA reads TGTGCCAGCTCACCGGGCGAAGATGGCTACACCTTC. This sequence joins TRBV18 and TRBJ1-2, with D unresolved. V lost 3 bases and J lost 6, with 8 bases in between. The V gene's germline CDR1 is KGHSH and CDR2 LQKENI. The CDR3 totals 12 residues.

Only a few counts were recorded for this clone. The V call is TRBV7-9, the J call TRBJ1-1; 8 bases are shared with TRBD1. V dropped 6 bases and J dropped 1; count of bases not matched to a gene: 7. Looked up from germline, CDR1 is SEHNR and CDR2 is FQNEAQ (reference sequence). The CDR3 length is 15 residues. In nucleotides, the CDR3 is TGTGCCAGCAGGCCAGGGGGCGGCCAGAACACTGAAGCTTTCTTT. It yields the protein CASRPGGGQNTEAFF. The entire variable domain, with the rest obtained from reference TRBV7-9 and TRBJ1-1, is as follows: DTGVSQNPRHKITKRGQNVTFRCDPISEHNRLYWYRQTLGQGPEFLTYFQNEAQLEKSRLLSDRFSAERPKGSFSTLEIQRTEQGDSAMYLCASRPGGGQNTEAFFGQGTRLTVV.

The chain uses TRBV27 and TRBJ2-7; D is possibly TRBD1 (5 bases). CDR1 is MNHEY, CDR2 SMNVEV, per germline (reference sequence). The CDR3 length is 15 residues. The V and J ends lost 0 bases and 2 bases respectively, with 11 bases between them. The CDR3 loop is CASSLSPGPTYEQYF. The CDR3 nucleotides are TGTGCCAGCAGTTTATCACCAGGGCCCACCTACGAGCAGTACTTC.

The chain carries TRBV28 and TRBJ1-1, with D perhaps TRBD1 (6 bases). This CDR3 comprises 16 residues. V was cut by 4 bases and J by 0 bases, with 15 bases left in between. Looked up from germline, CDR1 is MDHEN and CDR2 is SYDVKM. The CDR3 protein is CASSSSGRTVNTEAFF. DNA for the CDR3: TGTGCCAGCAGTTCATCAGGACGGACAGTGAACACTGAAGCTTTCTTT.

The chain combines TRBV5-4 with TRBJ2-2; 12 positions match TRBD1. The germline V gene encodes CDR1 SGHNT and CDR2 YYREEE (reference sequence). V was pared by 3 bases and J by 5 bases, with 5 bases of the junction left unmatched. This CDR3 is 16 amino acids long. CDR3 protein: CASSSGQGAGTGELFF. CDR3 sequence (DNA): TGTGCCAGCAGCTCGGGACAGGGGGCGGGTACCGGGGAGCTGTTTTTT.

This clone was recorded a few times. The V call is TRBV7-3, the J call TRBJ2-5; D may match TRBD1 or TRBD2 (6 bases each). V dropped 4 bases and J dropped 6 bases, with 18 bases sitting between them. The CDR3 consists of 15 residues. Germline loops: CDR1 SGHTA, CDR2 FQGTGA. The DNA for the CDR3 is TGTGCCAGCAGCTCCGACGGAGGGGGAGCAAAGACCCAGTACTTC. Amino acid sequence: CASSSDGGGAKTQYF.

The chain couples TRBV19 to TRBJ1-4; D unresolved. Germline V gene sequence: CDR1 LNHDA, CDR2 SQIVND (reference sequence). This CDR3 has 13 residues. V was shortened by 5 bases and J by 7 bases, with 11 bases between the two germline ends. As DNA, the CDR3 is TGTGCCAGTAGTGGCGTCGCGGGTGAAAAACTGTTTTTT. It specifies CASSGVAGEKLFF.

The CDR3 here is CASVGGDSYNEQFF. The CDR3 coding sequence is TGTGCCAGCGTCGGCGGGGACTCCTACAATGAGCAGTTCTTC. This chain connects TRBV28 to TRBJ2-1; D is perhaps TRBD2 (6 bases). This CDR3 has 14 residues. V gave up 8 bases and J gave up 0 bases, with 11 bases separating them. Germline CDR1 reads MDHEN; CDR2 reads SYDVKM.

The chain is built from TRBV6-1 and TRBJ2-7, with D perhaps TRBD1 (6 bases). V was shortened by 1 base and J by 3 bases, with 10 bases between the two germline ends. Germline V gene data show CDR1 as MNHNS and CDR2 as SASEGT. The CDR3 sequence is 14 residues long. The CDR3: CASSEDREIYEQYF. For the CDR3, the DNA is TGTGCCAGCAGTGAAGACAGGGAGATCTACGAGCAGTACTTC.

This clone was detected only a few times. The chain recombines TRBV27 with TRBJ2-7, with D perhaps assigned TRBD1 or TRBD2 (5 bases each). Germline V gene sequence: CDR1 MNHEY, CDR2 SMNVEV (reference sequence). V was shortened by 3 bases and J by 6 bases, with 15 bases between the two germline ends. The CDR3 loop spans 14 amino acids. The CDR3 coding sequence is TGTGCCAGCAGTTTCGCCAGGGCGGGCTCCGAGCAGTACTTC. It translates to CASSFARAGSEQYF.

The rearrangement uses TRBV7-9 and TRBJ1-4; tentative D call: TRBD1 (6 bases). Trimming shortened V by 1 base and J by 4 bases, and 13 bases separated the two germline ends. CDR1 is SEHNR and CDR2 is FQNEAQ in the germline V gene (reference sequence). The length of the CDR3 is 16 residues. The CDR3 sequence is CASSLDLQGFNEKLFF. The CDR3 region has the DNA TGTGCCAGCAGCTTAGACCTCCAGGGGTTTAATGAAAAACTGTTTTTT.

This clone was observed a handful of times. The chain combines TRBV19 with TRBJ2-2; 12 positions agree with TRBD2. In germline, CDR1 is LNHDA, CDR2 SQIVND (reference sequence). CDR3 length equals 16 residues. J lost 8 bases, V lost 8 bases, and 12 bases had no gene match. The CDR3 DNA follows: TGTGCCAGTGCACCGACTAGCGGGAGCTACCTTGGGGAGCTGTTTTTT. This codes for CASAPTSGSYLGELFF.

The CDR3 loop reads CASSLVFGTSGRNEQFF. Here the CDR3 DNA reads TGTGCCAGCAGCTTAGTGTTTGGGACTAGCGGGAGAAATGAGCAGTTCTTC. The rearrangement joins TRBV11-2 to TRBJ2-1; TRBD2 aligns across 14 bases. The germline gives CDR1 SGHAT, CDR2 FQNNGV. The CDR3 contains 17 residues. V lost 1 base, J lost 7 bases, and 6 bases stayed unmatched.

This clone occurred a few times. CDR3 protein: CASSQATGASGNTIYF. CDR3 nucleotides: TGTGCCAGCAGCCAGGCGACAGGGGCCTCTGGAAACACCATATATTTT. V usage is TRBV4-2 and J usage is TRBJ1-3; 8 bases match TRBD1. CDR3 length: 16 residues. Unmatched junction bases numbered 4, after V lost 3 bases and J lost 0 bases. Germline CDR1 and CDR2: LGHNA and YNFKEQ.

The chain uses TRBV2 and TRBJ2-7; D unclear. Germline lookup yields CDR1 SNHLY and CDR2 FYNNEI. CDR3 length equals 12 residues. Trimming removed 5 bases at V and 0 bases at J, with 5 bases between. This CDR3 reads CASSPSSYEQYF. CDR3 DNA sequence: TGTGCCAGCAGTCCAAGCTCCTACGAGCAGTACTTC.

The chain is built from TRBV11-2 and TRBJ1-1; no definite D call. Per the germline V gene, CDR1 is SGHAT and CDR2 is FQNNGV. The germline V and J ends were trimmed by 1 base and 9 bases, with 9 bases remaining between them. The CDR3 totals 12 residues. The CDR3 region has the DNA TGTGCCAGCAGCTTAGCCCAGGTACAAGCTTTCTTT. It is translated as CASSLAQVQAFF.

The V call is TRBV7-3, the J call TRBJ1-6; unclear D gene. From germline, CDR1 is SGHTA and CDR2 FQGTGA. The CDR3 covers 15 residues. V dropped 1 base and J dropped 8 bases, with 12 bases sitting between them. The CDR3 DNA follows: TGTGCCAGCAGCTTAAACGGCGGCGGAGATTCACCCCTCCACTTT. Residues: CASSLNGGGDSPLHF.

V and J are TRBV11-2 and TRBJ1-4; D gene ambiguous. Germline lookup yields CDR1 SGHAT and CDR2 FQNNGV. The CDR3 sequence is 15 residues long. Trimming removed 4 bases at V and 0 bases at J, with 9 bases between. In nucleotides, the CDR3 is TGTGCCAGCAGCTCACACACGGCAACTAATGAAAAACTGTTTTTT. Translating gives CASSSHTATNEKLFF.

As DNA, the CDR3 is TGTGCCAGCAGTAGGACTGCAATCGTGCATCAGCCCCAGCATTTT. Encoded protein: CASSRTAIVHQPQHF. The chain has TRBV28 and TRBJ1-5; no clear D gene. Between the trimmed V and J ends, which lost 5 bases and 5 bases, there was a span of 16 bases. The germline gives CDR1 MDHEN, CDR2 SYDVKM. The CDR3 contains 15 residues.

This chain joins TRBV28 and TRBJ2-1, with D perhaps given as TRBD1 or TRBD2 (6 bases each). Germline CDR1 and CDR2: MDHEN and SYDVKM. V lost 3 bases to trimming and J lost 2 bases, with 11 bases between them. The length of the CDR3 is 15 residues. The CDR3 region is CASSLDGGPYNEQFF. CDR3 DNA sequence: TGTGCCAGCAGTTTGGACGGGGGCCCCTACAATGAGCAGTTCTTC.

The CDR3 coding sequence is TGTGCCAGCAGCCAAGCCAATGAGCAGTTCTTC. It yields the protein CASSQANEQFF. This chain connects TRBV16 to TRBJ2-1, with D hard to call. Germline V gene lookup returns CDR1 KGHSY and CDR2 FQNENV. Between the trimmed V and J ends, which lost 2 bases and 6 bases, there was a span of 2 bases. CDR3 length equals 11 residues.

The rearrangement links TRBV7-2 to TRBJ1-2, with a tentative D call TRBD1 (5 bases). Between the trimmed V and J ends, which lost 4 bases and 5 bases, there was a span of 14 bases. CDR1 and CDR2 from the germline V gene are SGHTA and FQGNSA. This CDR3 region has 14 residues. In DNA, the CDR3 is TGTGCCAGCAGCTCTGTCCCGGGGCCTTATGGCTACACCTTC. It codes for CASSSVPGPYGYTF.